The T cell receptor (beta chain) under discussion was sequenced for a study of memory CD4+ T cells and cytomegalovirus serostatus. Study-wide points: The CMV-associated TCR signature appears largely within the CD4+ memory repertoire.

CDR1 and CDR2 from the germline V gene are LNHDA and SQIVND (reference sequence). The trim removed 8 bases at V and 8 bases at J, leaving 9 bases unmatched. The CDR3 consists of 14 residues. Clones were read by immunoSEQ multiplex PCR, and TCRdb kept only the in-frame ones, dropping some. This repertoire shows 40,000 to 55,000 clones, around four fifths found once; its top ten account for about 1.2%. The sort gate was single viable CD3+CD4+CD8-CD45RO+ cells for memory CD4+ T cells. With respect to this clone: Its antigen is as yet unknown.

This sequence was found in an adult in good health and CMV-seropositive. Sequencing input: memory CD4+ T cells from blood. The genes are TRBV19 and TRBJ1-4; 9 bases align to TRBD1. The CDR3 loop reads CASGPQGAREKLFF. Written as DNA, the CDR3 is TGTGCCAGTGGACCACAGGGGGCTCGGGAAAAACTGTTTTTT.